The following is a T cell receptor beta chain sequence with its context. As yet, its antigen is unknown. This sample is drawn from a study of CD8 T cells in Susac syndrome. The RNA, about 0.45 to 1 ug, was put through reverse transcription using random hexamers. With immunoSEQ multiplex PCR, TCR beta CDR3 was amplified across 54 Vbeta and 13 Jbeta. Each CDR3 protein is one row after TCRdb ran MiXCR on the immunoSEQ multiplex PCR reads. This repertoire shows approximately 120,000 distinct CDR3 sequences, around 94% found once; its top ten account for roughly 0.087%. Study-wide findings and caveats: An acknowledgment was made by the study that its TCR sequencing and HLA analysis involved relatively few individuals.

The T cells that were sequenced for TCR beta were CD8+ and CD4+ cells from blood. Negative isolation yielded CD8+ and CD4+ T cells; FACS enriched TEMRA cells. This CDR3 has 12 amino acids. Germline V gives CDR1 SNHLY, CDR2 FYNNEI. V lost 3 bases to trimming and J lost 5 bases, with 5 bases between them. The TCR was taken from a human donor in good health. The chain joins TRBV2 to TRBJ2-1; no firm D call. Specimen: CD4+ T cells from PBMCs. CDR3 amino acids: CASSDRDNEQFF. The DNA of the CDR3 is TGTGCCAGCAGTGACCGAGACAATGAGCAGTTCTTC. Variable domain in full (rest from reference TRBV2 and TRBJ2-1): EPEVTQTPSHQVTQMGQEVILRCVPISNHLYFYWYRQILGQKVEFLVSFYNNEISEKSEIFDDQFSVERPDGSNFTLKIRSTKLEDSAMYFCASSDRDNEQFFGPGTRLTVL.